This T cell receptor beta chain was recorded in a study of shared clonotypes between healthy human individuals. Background on the study: The study drew on a couple of women and a few men aged 18 to 49 as donors. For every donor, three CD4 naive, three CD4 memory, two CD8 naive and one CD8 memory plates were used. Whole-study findings and limits: Rarefaction curves obtained for sorted subsets showed sequencing incomplete despite large depth.

All donors were healthy HIV-negative adults lacking recent acute infections or vaccinations. Note on this clone: Its antigen is not known.

This table comes from immunoSEQ multiplex PCR, and its TCRdb copy is limited to in-frame clones, with some not included. The sample contains about 1 million clones, around 74% of which appear only once. The V end lost 6 bases, the J end lost 3 bases, and 12 bases lay between the germline ends. Per the germline V gene, CDR1 is SEHNR and CDR2 is FQNEAQ (reference sequence). The CDR3 length is 13 residues. This sequence joins TRBV7-9 and TRBJ2-7; D is unresolved. The sequenced sample consisted of memory CD4+ T cells sorted from blood. Subset noted: CD45RA-negative fraction. This sequence originates from a man aged 18 to 29 in good health. The CDR3 loop is CASSKRTNYEQYF. The CDR3 bases are TGTGCCAGCAGTAAACGGACGAACTACGAGCAGTACTTC.